A selection of T cell receptor beta chains follows, all from one sample in a study of blood T cells in healthy people across ages. Via MiXCR, TCRdb re-called the 5' RACE reads, giving one row per CDR3 protein. The table records roughly 500,000 distinct CDR3 sequences, about 26% of them present only once. The sequencing input was blood. The receptor set was obtained from a woman in her 70s in good health. CDR3s include the opening cysteine and the closing phenylalanine or tryptophan. The D gene is left open where the match is weak. A row's size may be missing; if present it is once, few, many or a size class.

v_call	d_call	j_call	clone_size	cdr3_aa	cdr3_nt
TRBV7-9	NA	TRBJ2-1	NA	CASSLDDGEGEQFF	TGTGCCAGCAGCTTAGACGACGGCGAGGGTGAGCAGTTCTTC
TRBV12-3/TRBV12-4	TRBD1	TRBJ1-1	NA	CASSTGGPTEAFF	TGTGCCAGCAGTACAGGGGGCCCCACTGAAGCTTTCTTT
TRBV9	NA	TRBJ1-1	NA	CASSRSPANTEAFF	TGTGCCAGCAGTCGTAGTCCAGCGAACACTGAAGCTTTCTTT
TRBV20-1	NA	TRBJ2-4	few	CSARNGVNIQYF	TGCAGTGCCAGAAATGGCGTAAACATTCAGTACTTC
TRBV7-8	TRBD1	TRBJ2-7	few	CASSQGQGAFEQYF	TGTGCCAGCAGCCAGGGACAGGGGGCGTTCGAGCAGTACTTC
TRBV12-3/TRBV12-4	NA	TRBJ2-1	few	CASSFALNEQFF	TGTGCCAGCAGTTTTGCTCTCAATGAGCAGTTCTTC
TRBV29-1	NA	TRBJ1-2	NA	CSVEGQESIRRTF	TGCAGCGTTGAAGGGCAGGAGAGCATCAGGAGGACCTTC
TRBV12-3/TRBV12-4	NA	TRBJ1-2	few	CASSLRGVRGYTF	TGTGCCAGCAGTTTACGGGGAGTACGAGGCTACACCTTC
TRBV7-2	NA	TRBJ2-3	few	CASSSPGCPGDTQYF	TGTGCCAGCAGCTCACCGGGGTGCCCTGGCGATACGCAGTATTTT
TRBV21-1	NA	TRBJ2-5	NA	CASSSGGF	TGTGCCAGCAGCTCAGGAGGTTTC
TRBV29-1	NA	TRBJ1-2	few	CSVDSRAYGYTF	TGCAGCGTTGATAGCAGAGCCTATGGCTACACCTTC
TRBV5-1	NA	TRBJ1-1	few	CASRYLDRYTEAFF	TGCGCCAGCAGATACCTTGACAGATACACTGAAGCTTTCTTT
TRBV6-1	NA	TRBJ1-3	NA	CASRDRRSPDSPSGNTIYF	TGTGCCAGCAGGGACCGACGATCCCCTGACAGCCCCTCTGGAAACACCATATATTTT
TRBV7-2	NA	TRBJ1-6	NA	CASSLYSPLHF	TGTGCCAGCAGCTTATATTCACCCCTCCACTTT
TRBV2	TRBD2	TRBJ2-5	NA	CASSDWTSGGAGETQYF	TGTGCCAGCAGTGACTGGACTAGCGGGGGGGCCGGTGAGACCCAGTACTTC
TRBV5-1	TRBD1	TRBJ1-4	NA	CASSPGQGFEKLFF	TGCGCCAGCAGCCCTGGACAGGGATTTGAAAAACTGTTTTTT
TRBV4-3	NA	TRBJ2-5	few	CASSQDSGRGETQYF	TGCGCCAGCAGCCAAGATTCGGGGAGGGGGGAGACCCAGTACTTC
TRBV5-6	TRBD1	TRBJ2-5	few	CASSFLNRGSETQYF	TGTGCCAGCAGCTTTCTCAACAGGGGATCGGAGACCCAGTACTTC
TRBV7-3	TRBD2	TRBJ2-3	few	CASSYLAGGTDTQYF	TGTGCCAGCAGCTATCTAGCGGGGGGCACAGATACGCAGTATTTT
TRBV6-1	TRBD1	TRBJ2-7	NA	CASSPPGDRGLYEQYF	TGTGCCAGCAGTCCACCCGGGGACAGGGGCCTCTACGAGCAGTACTTC
TRBV7-9	NA	TRBJ1-5	few	CASSLDGRDSNQPQHF	TGTGCCAGCAGCTTAGACGGCAGGGATAGCAATCAGCCCCAGCATTTT
TRBV7-2	TRBD1	TRBJ1-2	few	CASSSVQGAEVGYTF	TGTGCCAGCAGTTCAGTACAGGGGGCTGAGGTTGGCTACACCTTC
TRBV20-1	NA	TRBJ2-5	once	CSASEGSGETQYF	TGCAGTGCTAGTGAGGGGTCGGGGGAGACCCAGTACTTC
TRBV20-1	TRBD2	TRBJ2-1	NA	CTGGTGHGEQFF	TGCACGGGGGGAACCGGCCACGGTGAGCAGTTCTTC
TRBV7-6	TRBD2	TRBJ2-5	few	CASSVGTSGGSGQETQYF	TGTGCCAGCAGCGTCGGGACTAGCGGGGGGAGTGGCCAAGAGACCCAGTACTTC
TRBV7-2	TRBD2	TRBJ2-1	NA	CASSLGLGRGAFNEQFF	TGTGCCAGCAGCTTAGGGTTAGGGCGGGGGGCCTTTAATGAGCAGTTCTTC
TRBV5-1	NA	TRBJ2-5	NA	CASSLVRSKETQYF	TGCGCCAGCAGCTTGGTTCGGAGCAAAGAGACCCAGTACTTC
TRBV12-3/TRBV12-4	TRBD1	TRBJ1-5	NA	CASSFTGGSGQPQHF	TGTGCCAGCAGTTTTACAGGGGGCTCGGGTCAGCCCCAGCATTTT
TRBV7-2	NA	TRBJ1-2	many	CASGGNNYGYTF	TGTGCCAGCGGTGGAAATAACTATGGCTACACCTTC
TRBV11-3	NA	TRBJ2-3	NA	CASSLIRGSTDTQYF	TGTGCCAGCAGCTTAATAAGGGGGAGCACAGATACGCAGTATTTT
TRBV7-2	TRBD1	TRBJ1-2	few	CASSRFGQGDGGYTF	TGTGCCAGCAGTCGCTTTGGACAGGGAGATGGTGGCTACACCTTC
TRBV11-2	NA	TRBJ1-6	once	CASSSDFSPLHF	TGTGCCAGCAGCTCGGACTTTTCACCCCTCCACTTT
TRBV4-3	NA	TRBJ1-5	NA	CASSQEQGPHQPQHF	TGCGCCAGCAGCCAAGAACAGGGACCTCATCAGCCCCAGCATTTT
TRBV7-9	NA	TRBJ2-7	NA	CASSLGSDPSTYEQYF	TGTGCCAGCAGCTTAGGATCAGATCCTTCGACCTACGAGCAGTACTTC
TRBV19	NA	TRBJ1-1	few	CASRRSRNTEAFF	TGTGCCAGTAGGAGGTCACGGAACACTGAAGCTTTCTTT
TRBV7-2	NA	TRBJ2-3	many	CASSLPGRTDTQYF	TGTGCCAGCAGCTTACCAGGGCGCACAGATACGCAGTATTTT
TRBV4-3	NA	TRBJ2-3	NA	CASSQGHMRGDTQYF	TGCGCCAGCAGCCAAGGGCACATGAGGGGAGATACGCAGTATTTT
TRBV3-1	NA	TRBJ1-1	few	CASSRRAHEAFF	TGTGCCAGCAGCCGACGGGCCCATGAAGCTTTCTTT
TRBV10-3	NA	TRBJ2-1	NA	CAIRTEADNEQFF	TGCGCCATCAGGACTGAGGCAGACAATGAGCAGTTCTTC
TRBV7-2	NA	TRBJ1-1	NA	CASSLAGNRYTEAFF	TGTGCCAGCAGCTTAGCTGGGAATAGGTACACTGAAGCTTTCTTT
TRBV9	TRBD1	TRBJ2-1	NA	CASAGQGQWNEQFF	TGTGCCAGCGCCGGACAGGGACAATGGAATGAGCAGTTCTTC
TRBV10-3	NA	TRBJ1-1	NA	CAIRAGENTESFF	TGTGCCATCAGGGCAGGCGAGAACACTGAATCTTTCTTT